The 25 T cell receptor beta chains given below trace back to one sample, sequenced in a study of CD8 T cells in ankylosing spondylitis. TCRdb re-analysed the 5' RACE reads in MiXCR, keeping a single row per CDR3 protein. Here the sample spans about 250,000 distinct CDR3 sequences, 32% being singletons. The sample consisted of blood, either unsorted or a sorted T cell fraction (not recorded which). The receptor source for this set is a male donor with ankylosing spondylitis or in good health (not recorded which).

The chain joins TRBV20-1 to TRBJ2-6; D gene unclear. From germline, CDR1 is DFQATT and CDR2 SNEGSKA (reference sequence). The CDR3 loop spans 14 amino acids. Trimming took off 5 bases at V and 2 bases at J, with 10 bases between the two ends. CDR3: CSAPPGAGANVLTF. The CDR3 DNA reads as TGCAGTGCTCCGCCCGGCGCTGGGGCCAACGTCCTGACTTTC.

The CDR3 loop reads CASSPLLGLTGELFF. In nucleotides, the CDR3 is TGTGCCAGCAGCCCCCTCCTGGGCCTCACCGGGGAGCTGTTTTTT. The chain uses TRBV12-3 or TRBV12-4 and TRBJ2-2; the D is unclear. The CDR3 is 15 residues long. Trimming pared 6 bases from V and 4 bases from J, leaving 15 bases between.

This clonotype was detected a few times. This rearrangement joins TRBV20-1 to TRBJ1-1; D gene ambiguous. The CDR3 totals 13 residues. Germline V lookup: CDR1 DFQATT, CDR2 SNEGSKA (reference sequence). The CDR3 here is CSALDELLTEAFF. The CDR3 region has the DNA TGCAGCGCACTTGACGAGTTGCTCACTGAAGCTTTCTTT.

This clonotype was seen a few times. V is TRBV20-1 and J is TRBJ2-7, with D tentatively TRBD2 (6 bases). V shed 5 bases and J shed 3 bases, with 17 bases lying between them. Per germline, CDR1 DFQATT and CDR2 SNEGSKA (reference sequence). CDR3 size: 14 residues. The CDR3 nucleotides are TGCAGTGCTTCCCGAACTAGCTTCCGCTACGAGCAGTACTTC. Translated, it gives CSASRTSFRYEQYF.

J is TRBJ2-5 and V is TRBV9, with 15 nucleotides matching TRBD2. Germline V gene data show CDR1 as SGDLS and CDR2 as YYNGEE. V dropped 6 bases and J dropped 5; count of bases not matched to a gene: 11. The CDR3 loop spans 17 amino acids. In nucleotides, the CDR3 is TGTGCCAGCAACGAGGGACTAGCGGGGGGAATCAGTGAGACCCAGTACTTC. Its translation is CASNEGLAGGISETQYF.

This clonotype was picked up many times. The chain has TRBV6-1 and TRBJ2-3; D possibly matches TRBD1 or TRBD2 (5 bases each). V lost 5 bases and J 2 bases, leaving 11 bases between the germline ends. Germline loops: CDR1 MNHNS, CDR2 SASEGT. The length of the CDR3 is 14 residues. DNA of the CDR3: TGTGCCAGCAGTCGTCGGGACCCCACAGATACGCAGTATTTT. Residues: CASSRRDPTDTQYF.

There are a few counts of this clonotype. The chain links TRBV20-1 to TRBJ1-2; 8 bases agree with TRBD1. The CDR3 consists of 13 residues. V was clipped by 6 bases and J by 4 bases; unmatched bases: 7. The germline CDR1 and CDR2 sequences are DFQATT and SNEGSKA (reference sequence). The chain's CDR3 is CSATDREGYGYTF. CDR3 bases: TGCAGTGCCACGGACAGGGAGGGCTATGGCTACACCTTC.

This clonotype was counted between two and nine times. The chain carries TRBV6-1 and TRBJ2-7; D tentatively reads TRBD1 or TRBD2 (7 bases each). This CDR3 is 16 amino acids long. CDR1 is MNHNS, CDR2 SASEGT, per germline. The V and J ends lost 5 bases and 0 bases respectively, with 17 bases between them. Written as DNA, the CDR3 is TGTGCCAGCAGTCCGACTCAGGGGGGGCTCTCCTACGAGCAGTACTTC. The encoded protein is CASSPTQGGLSYEQYF.

This chain links TRBV10-3 with TRBJ2-1; 7 bases agree with TRBD2. The CDR3 length is 12 residues. Germline values: CDR1 ENHRY, CDR2 SYGVKD. Germline trimming cut 8 bases from V and 7 bases from J; bases unmatched to any gene: 5. The CDR3 coding sequence is TGTGCCATCGCCGGACTAGAAAATGAGCAGTTCTTC. Protein: CAIAGLENEQFF.

This clonotype was seen more than once but under ten times. This sequence joins TRBV7-2 and TRBJ1-6; D is unresolved. With 5 bases removed from V and 7 bases from J, the gap between germline ends came to 6 bases. In germline, CDR1 is SGHTA, CDR2 FQGNSA. This CDR3 has 12 amino acids. The CDR3 region has the DNA TGTGCCAGCAGCCCTATCAATTCACCCCTCCACTTT. This sequence encodes CASSPINSPLHF.

The sample holds a few counts of this clonotype. This chain connects TRBV12-3 or TRBV12-4 to TRBJ1-1; D is unresolved. V lost 1 base and J 4 bases, leaving 10 bases between the germline ends. The CDR3 runs 14 residues. CDR3 sequence: CASSLVGLSTEAFF. The DNA of the CDR3 is TGTGCCAGCAGTTTAGTGGGTTTGAGCACTGAAGCTTTCTTT.

The chain uses TRBV12-3 or TRBV12-4 and TRBJ2-1, with 13 bases that match TRBD2. The ends lost 8 bases at V and 6 bases at J; junction bases unmatched: 7. The CDR3 length is 15 residues. The CDR3 protein is CASATGTSGTNEQFF. CDR3 sequence (DNA): TGTGCCAGCGCCACCGGGACTAGCGGGACCAATGAGCAGTTCTTC.

The CDR3 is CASSYSILSGVAYNSPLHF. The CDR3, as DNA: TGTGCCAGCAGTTACTCGATTTTATCGGGGGTCGCCTATAATTCACCCCTCCACTTT. The chain combines TRBV6-5 with TRBJ1-6; possibly TRBD1 for D (5 bases). The germline V and J ends were trimmed by 0 bases and 2 bases, with 17 bases remaining between them. Germline lookup yields CDR1 MNHEY and CDR2 SVGAGI. CDR3 length: 19 residues.

The CDR3 loop is CASSWERALHF. As DNA, the CDR3 is TGTGCCAGCAGTTGGGAAAGGGCCCTCCACTTT. The chain recombines TRBV6-6 with TRBJ1-6; no reliable D call. The CDR3 covers 11 residues. Germline CDR1 is MNHNY and CDR2 is SVGAGI (reference sequence). V was shortened by 4 bases and J by 14 bases, with 9 bases between the two germline ends.

A single count supports this clonotype. This chain connects TRBV10-1 to TRBJ2-7; D may be TRBD1 or TRBD2 (6 bases each). The germline V and J ends were trimmed by 11 bases and 3 bases, with 35 bases remaining between them. The V gene's germline CDR1 is WNHNN and CDR2 SYGVQD (reference sequence). The CDR3 totals 19 residues. CDR3 sequence: CAFCPGEYRGPTANYEQYF. CDR3 in DNA: TGCGCCTTTTGTCCGGGGGAGTATCGGGGGCCCACCGCCAACTACGAGCAGTACTTC.

The chain has TRBV2 and TRBJ1-4; 7 bases fit TRBD1. Germline V CDR1 and CDR2: SNHLY, FYNNEI. The CDR3 totals 16 residues. With V trimmed by 6 bases and J by 0 bases, 7 bases remained unmatched. The CDR3 loop reads CASREGQLATNEKLFF. The DNA of the CDR3 is TGTGCCAGCAGGGAGGGACAGCTTGCAACTAATGAAAAACTGTTTTTT.

V gene TRBV29-1 combines with J gene TRBJ2-5; TRBD1 agrees at 7 bases. Germline assignment: CDR1 SQVTM and CDR2 ANQGSEA. J lost 5 bases, V lost 6 bases, and 9 bases had no gene match. The CDR3 is 13 residues long. The CDR3: CSVERGTAETQYF. The CDR3 nucleotides read TGCAGCGTCGAAAGGGGGACAGCCGAGACCCAGTACTTC. Full variable domain (remainder filled in from reference TRBV29-1 and TRBJ2-5): SAVISQKPSRDICQRGTSLTIQCQVDSQVTMMFWYRQQPGQSLTLIATANQGSEATYESGFVIDKFPISRPNLTFSTLTVSNMSPEDSSIYLCSVERGTAETQYFGPGTRLLVL.

This clonotype has only one observation. J is TRBJ1-4 and V is TRBV20-1; D uncertain. The CDR3 length is 14 residues. Trimming took off 6 bases at V and 1 base at J, with 12 bases between the two ends. CDR1 and CDR2 from the germline V gene are DFQATT and SNEGSKA (reference sequence). Here the CDR3 DNA reads TGCAGTGCCAGGATTAGAATAACTAATGAAAAACTGTTTTTT. It yields the protein CSARIRITNEKLFF.

The chain couples TRBV12-3 or TRBV12-4 to TRBJ1-2; 7 bases match TRBD1. V shed 8 bases and J 8 bases; nucleotides not matched to a gene: 8. This CDR3 comprises 12 residues. The CDR3 sequence is CASGVTGDGYTF. The CDR3 region has the DNA TGTGCCAGCGGGGTTACAGGGGACGGCTACACCTTC.

This clonotype was observed a few times. This chain connects TRBV20-1 to TRBJ1-6; D possibly corresponds to TRBD1 (6 bases). The CDR3 has 15 residues. V lost 3 bases to trimming and J lost 0 bases, with 9 bases between them. Germline V gene sequence: CDR1 DFQATT, CDR2 SNEGSKA (reference sequence). CDR3 nucleotide sequence: TGCAGTGCTAGTATGGACAGCTCCTATAATTCACCCCTCCACTTT. It encodes CSASMDSSYNSPLHF.

The rearrangement links TRBV12-3 or TRBV12-4 to TRBJ2-1; D uncertain. The CDR3 loop spans 12 amino acids. Trimming took off 1 base at V and 9 bases at J, with 7 bases between the two ends. CDR3 sequence (DNA): TGTGCCAGCAGTTTAGGGCGGCGTGAGCAGTTCTTC. It yields the protein CASSLGRREQFF.

This clonotype was counted a few times. The chain combines TRBV6-5 with TRBJ2-7; no reliable D call. Trimming removed 2 bases from V and 1 base from J, with 6 bases in between. The CDR3 totals 13 residues. In germline, CDR1 is MNHEY, CDR2 SVGAGI. The CDR3 nucleotides are TGTGCCAGCAGTTACGGGGTATCCTACGAGCAGTACTTC. This codes for CASSYGVSYEQYF.

This clonotype was seen a few times. The chain has TRBV20-1 and TRBJ1-4, with no clear D. V lost 2 bases, J lost 4 bases, and 23 bases lay in between. The CDR3 runs 18 residues. Germline V lookup: CDR1 DFQATT, CDR2 SNEGSKA (reference sequence). CDR3 in amino acids: CSARKTGGGPDFNEKLFF. For the CDR3, the DNA is TGCAGTGCTAGAAAGACTGGAGGTGGCCCGGACTTTAATGAAAAACTGTTTTTT.

This clonotype was counted a few times. This chain links TRBV12-3 or TRBV12-4 with TRBJ1-2; TRBD1 matches at 12 bases. The CDR3 has 14 amino acids. V trimming: 3 bases; J trimming: 6 bases; junction bases outside the gene matches: 2. This chain's CDR3 is CASSFGTGGNGYTF. The CDR3 DNA sequence: TGTGCCAGCAGTTTTGGGACAGGGGGCAATGGCTACACCTTC.

This clonotype was observed a handful of times. The genes are TRBV12-3 or TRBV12-4 and TRBJ1-4; D is possibly TRBD1 (5 bases). Trimming left V 5 bases short and J 10 bases short, with 17 bases between. The CDR3 is 14 amino acids. CDR3 sequence reads: CASSRTPGPAKLFF. The CDR3 coding sequence is TGTGCCAGCAGTAGAACACCGGGACCGGCAAAACTGTTTTTT.